One sample yielded the 3 T cell receptor beta chains listed below, sequenced in a study of cytomegalovirus exposure and HLA in healthy donors (dated by TCRdb to the late 2010s). Library preparation used the immunoSEQ multiplex PCR assay. A mixture of 60 forward primers for TCR Vbeta segments and 13 reverse primers for TCR Jbeta segments was used in the multiplex PCR. This immuneACCESS table, as held by TCRdb, lists in-frame sequences with V and J called but not all clones. Of the missing ones, under half trace to an unresolved V gene in checked studies; the others have no known cause. This sample's records show fewer than 200,000 clones. The top ten clones comprise approximately 6.5% of the sample. The specimen was PBMCs. The source is a man aged 30 to 45 in good health and CMV-seronegative.

The CDR3, as DNA: TGTGCCAGCAGCGTAGAAGGGCGGGGGCTAATGTACAATGAGCAGTTCTTC. Translating gives CASSVEGRGLMYNEQFF. V usage is TRBV9 and J usage is TRBJ2-1; D is perhaps TRBD2 (7 bases). The germline CDR1 and CDR2 sequences are SGDLS and YYNGEE. V was cut by 0 bases and J by 4 bases, with 17 bases left in between. The CDR3 length is 17 residues.

This sequence joins TRBV7-3 and TRBJ1-1, with a weak D call TRBD1 (6 bases). The germline V and J ends were trimmed by 4 bases and 8 bases, with 14 bases remaining between them. CDR1 and CDR2 (germline): SGHTA, FQGTGA. The CDR3 loop spans 13 amino acids. The CDR3 DNA reads TGTGCCAGCAGCTCCGGGAAGGGGGTCGAAGCTTTCTTT. Its protein product is CASSSGKGVEAFF. The full variable domain, in which reference TRBV7-3 and TRBJ1-1 provide the parts outside the CDR3, is GAGVSQTPSNKVTEKGKYVELRCDPISGHTALYWYRQSLGQGPEFLIYFQGTGAADDSGLPNDRFFAVRPEGSVSTLKIQRTERGDSAVYLCASSSGKGVEAFFGQGTRLTVV.

V and J are TRBV18 and TRBJ2-5; a weak D match, TRBD2 (8 bases). Per the germline V gene, CDR1 is KGHSH and CDR2 is LQKENI. The CDR3 consists of 16 residues. Trimming left V 1 base short and J 1 base short, with 13 bases between. DNA of the CDR3: TGTGCCAGCTCACCACTAGCGGGACAGCTCCAAGAGACCCAGTACTTC. Protein product: CASSPLAGQLQETQYF.